The 20 T cell receptor beta chains below were found in one sample sequenced in a study of cytomegalovirus exposure and HLA in healthy donors. Primers for the PCR totalled 60 Vbeta and 13 Jbeta. Repertoires were generated with immunoSEQ multiplex PCR, while TCRdb's copy carries only in-frame clones and drops some. The repertoire holds under 150,000 clones, roughly 80% seen once, with about 1.8% in the top ten. The specimen was PBMCs. The receptors were sampled from a man in his late teens or twenties in good health and CMV-seronegative.

On this clone itself: Other DNA sequences in the sample encode the same CDR3. The J gene is TRBJ2-5, the V gene TRBV5-8; D might be TRBD1 (7 bases). Germline CDR1 is SGHTS and CDR2 is YDEGEE. V was clipped by 4 bases and J by 5 bases, with 21 bases between them. There are 16 residues in the CDR3. The chain's CDR3 is CASSPRTGGSQETQYF. CDR3 DNA: TGTGCCAGCAGCCCAAGGACAGGAGGGAGTCAGGAGACCCAGTACTTC.

This rearrangement joins TRBV5-4 to TRBJ1-2, with 9 bases that match TRBD1. CDR1 and CDR2 from the germline V gene are SGHNT and YYREEE (reference sequence). The CDR3 extends over 14 amino acids. J was trimmed by 8 bases and V by 0 bases; bases with no gene match: 5. CDR3 residues: CASSLAGTGSGYTF. The CDR3 nucleotides read TGTGCCAGCAGCTTGGCCGGGACAGGGAGCGGCTACACCTTC.

The CDR3 here is CASSIVDGGETQYF. The CDR3 DNA reads as TGTGCCAGTAGTATTGTAGACGGAGGAGAGACCCAGTACTTC. The chain combines TRBV19 with TRBJ2-5; D is possibly TRBD2 (5 bases). This CDR3 contains 14 residues. Trimming cost V 3 bases and J 4 bases, with 12 bases left between them. Germline V gives CDR1 LNHDA, CDR2 SQIVND (reference sequence).

This sequence joins TRBV5-1 and TRBJ1-6; a possible D gene is TRBD1 (6 bases). The CDR3 consists of 15 residues. The V gene's germline CDR1 is SGHRS and CDR2 YFSETQ. The V end lost 0 bases, the J end lost 7 bases, and 11 bases lay between the germline ends. CDR3 in DNA: TGCGCCAGCAGCTTGGACAGGGTGTCAAATTCACCCCTCCACTTT. This codes for CASSLDRVSNSPLHF.

This chain joins TRBV7-6 and TRBJ2-7; no definite D call. This CDR3 has 15 residues. Trimming removed 1 base from V and 2 bases from J, with 12 bases in between. The germline V gene has CDR1 SGHVS and CDR2 FNYEAQ. The DNA for the CDR3 is TGTGCCAGCAGCTTAGGTTCTTCCCTTACCTACGAGCAGTACTTC. Its protein is CASSLGSSLTYEQYF. The entire variable domain, with the rest obtained from reference TRBV7-6 and TRBJ2-7, is as follows: GAGVSQSPRYKVTKRGQDVALRCDPISGHVSLYWYRQALGQGPEFLTYFNYEAQQDKSGLPNDRFSAERPEGSISTLTIQRTEQRDSAMYRCASSLGSSLTYEQYFGPGTRLTVT.

The chain recombines TRBV19 with TRBJ2-1; 14 bases are shared with TRBD2. The V gene's germline CDR1 is LNHDA and CDR2 SQIVND (reference sequence). V shed 5 bases, J shed 14 bases, and the junction held 5 bases outside the gene matches. The length of the CDR3 is 13 residues. In DNA, the CDR3 is TGTGCCAGTAGTTCCGGGACTAGCGGGGGTGAGTTCTTC. It is translated as CASSSGTSGGEFF.

The V gene is TRBV27, the J gene TRBJ2-3, with a possible D match to TRBD1 (6 bases). Germline CDR1 and CDR2: MNHEY and SMNVEV (reference sequence). Trimming removed 9 bases from V and 3 bases from J, with 16 bases in between. The CDR3 consists of 14 residues. The CDR3 DNA reads as TGTGCCAGTCATCCGGGACATCCGACAGATACGCAGTATTTT. Translating it yields CASHPGHPTDTQYF.

CDR3 amino acids: CASSLLIGSGRETQYF. In DNA form, the CDR3 reads TGTGCCAGTAGTCTCCTTATCGGCAGCGGGCGAGAGACCCAGTACTTC. The rearrangement uses TRBV19 and TRBJ2-5; a possible D gene is TRBD2 (6 bases). The CDR3 length is 16 residues. The V gene's germline CDR1 is LNHDA and CDR2 SQIVND (reference sequence). Deletions cut 5 bases from V and 4 bases from J, with 20 bases between. The entire variable domain, with the rest obtained from reference TRBV19 and TRBJ2-5, is as follows: DGGITQSPKYLFRKEGQNVTLSCEQNLNHDAMYWYRQDPGQGLRLIYYSQIVNDFQKGDIAEGYSVSREKKESFPLTVTSAQKNPTAFYLCASSLLIGSGRETQYFGPGTRLLVL.

The V call is TRBV12-5, the J call TRBJ1-5; D is possibly TRBD1 (6 bases). Germline-derived CDR1 and CDR2 are LGHNT and FRNRAP. The CDR3 loop spans 17 amino acids. V was clipped by 0 bases and J by 6 bases, with 18 bases between them. CDR3 bases: TGTGCTAGTGGTTTGGTACTCGGCAGGGGCGGTGGTCAGCCCCAGCATTTT. This encodes CASGLVLGRGGGQPQHF.

This clone has a handful of counts. The chain uses TRBV10-3 and TRBJ1-1, with D maybe TRBD1 (5 bases). The V and J ends lost 6 bases and 5 bases respectively, with 19 bases between them. Germline V CDR1 and CDR2: ENHRY, SYGVKD. CDR3 length: 15 amino acids. Here the CDR3 reads CAISETEEGGTEAFF. The CDR3 nucleotides are TGTGCCATCAGCGAGACAGAGGAAGGAGGAACTGAAGCTTTCTTT.

The J gene is TRBJ1-6, the V gene TRBV7-9, with TRBD1 as a possible D gene (5 bases). The CDR3 covers 14 residues. The germline gives CDR1 SEHNR, CDR2 FQNEAQ (reference sequence). The V gene lost 6 bases and the J gene lost 5 bases, with 11 bases spanning the gap. CDR3 coding DNA: TGTGCCAGCAGGACCGGGGGAGATAATTCACCCCTCCACTTT. Translation gives CASRTGGDNSPLHF. The full variable domain, in which reference TRBV7-9 and TRBJ1-6 provide the parts outside the CDR3, is DTGVSQNPRHKITKRGQNVTFRCDPISEHNRLYWYRQTLGQGPEFLTYFQNEAQLEKSRLLSDRFSAERPKGSFSTLEIQRTEQGDSAMYLCASRTGGDNSPLHFGNGTRLTVT.

The rearrangement joins TRBV4-1 to TRBJ1-2; D is perhaps TRBD1 (5 bases). CDR3 size: 15 residues. V was pared by 0 bases and J by 4 bases, with 12 bases between. Germline V gene sequence: CDR1 MGHRA, CDR2 YSYEKL. This CDR3 is CASSQDTGLFYGYTF. In nucleotides, the CDR3 is TGCGCCAGCAGCCAAGACACAGGCCTTTTCTATGGCTACACCTTC.

The chain employs TRBV19 and TRBJ2-2; 7 bases agree with TRBD2. The V segment lost 0 bases and the J segment 7 bases; nucleotides outside the gene matches: 14. The germline gives CDR1 LNHDA, CDR2 SQIVND (reference sequence). The CDR3 contains 18 residues. Here the CDR3 reads CASSIDGEGRRLFGELFF. The CDR3 DNA follows: TGTGCCAGTAGTATAGATGGGGAGGGCAGGAGACTCTTCGGGGAGCTGTTTTTT.

A note on this clone: This specimen includes other DNA sequences encoding the same CDR3. The chain employs TRBV7-9 and TRBJ1-2; weak D call: TRBD1 (6 bases). CDR1 and CDR2 (germline): SEHNR, FQNEAQ (reference sequence). V was clipped by 3 bases and J by 4 bases, with 12 bases between them. The CDR3 consists of 14 residues. CDR3 in amino acids: CASSLREGVYGYTF. DNA of the CDR3: TGTGCCAGCAGCTTGAGGGAGGGGGTCTATGGCTACACCTTC.

This rearrangement joins TRBV16 to TRBJ1-4; tentative D call: TRBD1 (5 bases). The CDR3 loop spans 14 amino acids. Trimming left V 5 bases short and J 4 bases short, with 11 bases between. Germline V lookup: CDR1 KGHSY, CDR2 FQNENV. CDR3 nucleotides: TGTGCCAGCAGCGACTGGGGCAATAATGAAAAACTGTTTTTT. It translates to CASSDWGNNEKLFF.

This clone appeared a single time. The chain carries TRBV7-6 and TRBJ2-1; 7 nucleotides match TRBD2. V lost 5 bases and J lost 8; bases outside the gene matches: 6. The germline V gene has CDR1 SGHVS and CDR2 FNYEAQ. The CDR3 contains 13 residues. CDR3 amino acids: CASSLIAGYEQFF. CDR3 coding DNA: TGTGCCAGCAGCCTAATAGCGGGCTATGAGCAGTTCTTC.

The J gene is TRBJ1-1, the V gene TRBV19; D is perhaps TRBD1 (5 bases). Germline CDR1 LNHDA, CDR2 SQIVND (reference sequence). The CDR3 is made up of 15 amino acids. The V gene lost 0 bases and the J gene lost 5 bases, with 13 bases spanning the gap. The CDR3 DNA reads TGTGCCAGTAGTATAGACTACCTTCGGGGGACTGAAGCTTTCTTT. Residues: CASSIDYLRGTEAFF.

The CDR3 coding sequence is TGTGCCAGCAGCGTAGAACAGGGTTTGTGGACAGATACGCAGTATTTT. Amino acids: CASSVEQGLWTDTQYF. The gene calls are TRBV9 and TRBJ2-3, with D tentatively TRBD1 (6 bases). V was shortened by 0 bases and J by 3 bases, with 14 bases between the two germline ends. The germline V gene has CDR1 SGDLS and CDR2 YYNGEE. CDR3 length equals 16 residues.

There are a few counts of this clone. The V and J genes are TRBV6-5 and TRBJ1-3; possible D gene TRBD1, 5 bases. The CDR3 loop spans 16 amino acids. V lost 0 bases to trimming and J lost 4 bases, with 13 bases between them. CDR1 is MNHEY and CDR2 is SVGAGI in the germline V gene. CDR3 protein: CASSYSPVGGGNTIYF. The CDR3 DNA reads TGTGCCAGCAGTTACTCGCCCGTGGGGGGAGGAAACACCATATATTTT.

The genes are TRBV27 and TRBJ1-1, with 7 nucleotides matching TRBD1. The length of the CDR3 is 14 residues. Germline lookup yields CDR1 MNHEY and CDR2 SMNVEV (reference sequence). The V gene end was trimmed by 4 bases and the J gene end by 7 bases; junction bases not matched to a gene: 9. CDR3 nucleotide sequence: TGTGCCAGCAGTTCCTGGACAGGCCATAGTGAAGCTTTCTTT. The encoded protein is CASSSWTGHSEAFF.